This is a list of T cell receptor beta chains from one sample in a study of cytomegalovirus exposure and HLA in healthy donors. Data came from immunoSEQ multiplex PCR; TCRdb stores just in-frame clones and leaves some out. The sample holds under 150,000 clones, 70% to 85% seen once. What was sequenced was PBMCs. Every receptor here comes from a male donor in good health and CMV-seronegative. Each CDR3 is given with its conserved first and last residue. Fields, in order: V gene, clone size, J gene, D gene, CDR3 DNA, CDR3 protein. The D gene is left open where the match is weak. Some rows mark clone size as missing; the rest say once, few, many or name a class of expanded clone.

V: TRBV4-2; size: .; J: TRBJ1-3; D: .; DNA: TGTGCCAGCAGCCAGAGGGCCTCTGGAAACACCATATATTTT; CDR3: CASSQRASGNTIYF
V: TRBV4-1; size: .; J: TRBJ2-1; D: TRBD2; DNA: TGCGCCAGCAGCAGTAGCGGGGGGAGCAATGAGCAGTTCTTC; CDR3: CASSSSGGSNEQFF
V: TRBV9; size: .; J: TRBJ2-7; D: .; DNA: TGTGCCAGCAGCGTAAAGCCGGGCCTCGAAGGGGTCTACGAGCAGTACTTC; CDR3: CASSVKPGLEGVYEQYF
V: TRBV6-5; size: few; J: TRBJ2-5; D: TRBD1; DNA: TGTGCCAGCAGACAGGGGCTGGGGAGCGAAGAGACCCAGTACTTC; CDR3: CASRQGLGSEETQYF
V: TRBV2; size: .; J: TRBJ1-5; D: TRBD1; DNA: TGTGCCAGCAGTAGGACAGGGGGCGCAGGTCAGCCCCAGCATTTT; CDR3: CASSRTGGAGQPQHF
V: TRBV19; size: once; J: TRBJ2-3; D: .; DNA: TGTGCCAGTAGTCAGTGGCTCTCTAGCACAGATACGCAGTATTTT; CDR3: CASSQWLSSTDTQYF
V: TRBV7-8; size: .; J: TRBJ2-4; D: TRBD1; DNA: TGTGCCAGCAGCGACCCTCAGGGGGAAGGGGCCAAAAACATTCAGTACTTC; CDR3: CASSDPQGEGAKNIQYF
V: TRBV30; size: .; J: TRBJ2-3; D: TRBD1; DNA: TGTGCCTGGAGCACCGGGACAGGGAGGACAGATACGCAGTATTTT; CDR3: CAWSTGTGRTDTQYF
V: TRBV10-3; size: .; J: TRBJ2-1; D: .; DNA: TGTGCCATCAGGGTAGGGCAGGGTGCCTACAATGAGCAGTTCTTC; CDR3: CAIRVGQGAYNEQFF
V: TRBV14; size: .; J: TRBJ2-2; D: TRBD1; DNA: TGTGCCAGCAGCCAAGTTCAGGGGGCCCCCGGGGAGCTGTTTTTT; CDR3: CASSQVQGAPGELFF
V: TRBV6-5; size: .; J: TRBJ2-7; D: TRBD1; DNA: TGTGCCAGCAGAGACTACAGGGGAGACTTATACGAGCAGTACTTC; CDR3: CASRDYRGDLYEQYF
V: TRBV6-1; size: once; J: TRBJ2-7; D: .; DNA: TGTGCCAGCAGTGAATCGCTCCTCGAGCCGTACTTC; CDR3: CASSESLLEPYF
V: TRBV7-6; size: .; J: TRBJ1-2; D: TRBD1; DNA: TGTGCCAGCAGCTCACTGGGGACAGGGGACTATGGCTACACCTTC; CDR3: CASSSLGTGDYGYTF
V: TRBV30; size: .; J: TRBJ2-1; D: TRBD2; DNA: TGTGCCTGGAGCGCGGAACTAGCGGGAGTCGTTAATGAGCAGTTCTTC; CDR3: CAWSAELAGVVNEQFF
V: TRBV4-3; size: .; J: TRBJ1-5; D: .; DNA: TGCGCCAGCAGCCAAGATGGAGGGATAGGTCAGCCCCAGCATTTT; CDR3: CASSQDGGIGQPQHF
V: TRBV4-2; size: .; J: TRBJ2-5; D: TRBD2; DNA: TGTGCCAGCAGCCAAGAATGGCTAGCGGAGTCGGAGACCCAGTACTTC; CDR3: CASSQEWLAESETQYF
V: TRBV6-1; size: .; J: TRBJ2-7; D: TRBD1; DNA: TGTGCCAGCAGTCCTCCTCCGGACAGGGGCAACGAGCAGTACTTC; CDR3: CASSPPPDRGNEQYF
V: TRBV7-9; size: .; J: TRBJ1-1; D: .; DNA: TGTGCCAGCAGCTCGCCCCCGTTCTTAGATGGTTTCTTT; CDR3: CASSSPPFLDGFF
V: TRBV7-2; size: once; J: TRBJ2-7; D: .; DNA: TGTGCCAGCAGCTTAGTTGCGTACGAGCAGTACTTC; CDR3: CASSLVAYEQYF
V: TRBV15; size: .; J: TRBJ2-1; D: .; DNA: TGTGCCACCAGCAGAGACAGGTACAATGAGCAGTTCTTC; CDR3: CATSRDRYNEQFF
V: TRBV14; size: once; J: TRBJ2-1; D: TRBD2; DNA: TGTGCCAGCAGCCAAGTGACTAGCGGGGGGTACCTGTACAATGAGCAGTTCTTC; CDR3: CASSQVTSGGYLYNEQFF
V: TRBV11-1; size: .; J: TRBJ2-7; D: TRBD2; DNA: TGTGCCAGCAGCCCTATCGAAAGCGGGAGCCTCCACGAGCAGTACTTC; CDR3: CASSPIESGSLHEQYF
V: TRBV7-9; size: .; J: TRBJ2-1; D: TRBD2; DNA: TGTGCCAGCAGCTTGAGCGGGGGGGTGTATGAGCAGTTCTTC; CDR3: CASSLSGGVYEQFF
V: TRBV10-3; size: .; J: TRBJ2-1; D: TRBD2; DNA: TGTGCCATCAGGAGGACTAGCGGGGGGGACAACAATGAGCAGTTCTTC; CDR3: CAIRRTSGGDNNEQFF
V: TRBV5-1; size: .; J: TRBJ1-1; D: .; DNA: TGCGCCAGCAGCCCTGGGGGGACTGAAGCTTTCTTT; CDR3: CASSPGGTEAFF
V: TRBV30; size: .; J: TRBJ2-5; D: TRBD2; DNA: TGTGCCTGGAGTGAAGGTAGCGGGAGGCCTCAAGAAGAGACCCAGTACTTC; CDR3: CAWSEGSGRPQEETQYF
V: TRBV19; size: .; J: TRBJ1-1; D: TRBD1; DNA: TGTGCCAGTAGTATAACAGGGGTGAACACTGAAGCTTTCTTT; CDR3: CASSITGVNTEAFF
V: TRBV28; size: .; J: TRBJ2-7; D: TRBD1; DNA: TGTGCCGCAATGGACAGGGGTCACGAGCAGTACTTC; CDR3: CAAMDRGHEQYF
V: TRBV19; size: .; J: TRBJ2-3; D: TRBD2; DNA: TGTGCCAGTAGTACCGGGAGGGCAGATACGCAGTATTTT; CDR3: CASSTGRADTQYF
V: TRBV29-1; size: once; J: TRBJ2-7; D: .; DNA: TGCAGCGTTGAGGCGGGAACCCACGAGCAGTACTTC; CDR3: CSVEAGTHEQYF
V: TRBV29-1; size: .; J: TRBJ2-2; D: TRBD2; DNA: TGCAGCGTCCAACAGACTAGCGGGAGAACCCGTACAACCGGGGAGCTGTTTTTT; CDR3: CSVQQTSGRTRTTGELFF
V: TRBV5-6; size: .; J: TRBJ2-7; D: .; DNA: TGTGCCAGCAGCTTCCCCCCGGGCTCCTACGAGCAGTACTTC; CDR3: CASSFPPGSYEQYF
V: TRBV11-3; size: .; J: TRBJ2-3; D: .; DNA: TGTGCCAGCAGCGCCCTAGGGGGATCTAGCACAGATACGCAGTATTTT; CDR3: CASSALGGSSTDTQYF
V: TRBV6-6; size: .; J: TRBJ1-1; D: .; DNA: TGTGCCAGCAGTTACTCCCGGGCGGGGATGAACACTGAAGCTTTCTTT; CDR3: CASSYSRAGMNTEAFF
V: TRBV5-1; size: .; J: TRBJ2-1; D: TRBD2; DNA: TGCGCCAGCAGCTTGGGCGGGAGTTTGGATGAGCAGTTCTTC; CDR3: CASSLGGSLDEQFF
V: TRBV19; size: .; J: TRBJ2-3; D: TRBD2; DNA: TGTGCCAGTAGTCCAAGCGGGAGGGTTACAGATACGCAGTATTTT; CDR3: CASSPSGRVTDTQYF
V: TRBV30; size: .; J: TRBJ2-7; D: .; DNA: TGTGCCTGGAGGGGGGCGGCCTCCTACGAGCAGTACTTC; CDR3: CAWRGAASYEQYF
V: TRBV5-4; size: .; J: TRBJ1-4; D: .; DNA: TGTGCCAGCAGCTCCACAGGGTGGGATAATGAAAAACTGTTTTTT; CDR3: CASSSTGWDNEKLFF
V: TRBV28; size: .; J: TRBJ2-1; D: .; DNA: TGTGCCAGCAGATCAGGGAAAGGGGAGCAGTTCTTC; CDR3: CASRSGKGEQFF
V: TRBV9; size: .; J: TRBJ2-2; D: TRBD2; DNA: TGTGCCAGCAGCGTGGGGACTAGCGGGAGGGCCTTTTCAGGGGAGCTGTTTTTT; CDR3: CASSVGTSGRAFSGELFF
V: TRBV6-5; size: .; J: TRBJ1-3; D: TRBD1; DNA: TGTGCCAGCAGTTACTCGCCCGGGACAGGGGACACCATATATTTT; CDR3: CASSYSPGTGDTIYF
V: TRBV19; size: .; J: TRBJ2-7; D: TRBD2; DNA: TGTGCCAGTAGGATCCGGGCTAGCGGGAGACACGAGCAGTACTTC; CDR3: CASRIRASGRHEQYF
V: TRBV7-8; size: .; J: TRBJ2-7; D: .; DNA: TGTGCCAGCAGCTTAGCGCAGGGACACAGGGCCTTCGAGCAGTACTTC; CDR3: CASSLAQGHRAFEQYF
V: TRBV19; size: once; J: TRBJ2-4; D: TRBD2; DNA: TGTGCCAGTAGTATAATTAGCGGGAGGGCCGAGGGCATTCAGTACTTC; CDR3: CASSIISGRAEGIQYF
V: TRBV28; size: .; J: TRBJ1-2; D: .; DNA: TGTGCCAGCAGTTTACCGGGTTCGTCCAACTATGGCTACACCTTC; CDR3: CASSLPGSSNYGYTF
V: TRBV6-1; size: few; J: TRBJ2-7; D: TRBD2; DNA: TGTGCCAGCAGGATAAGGGGACTAGCGGGCTACGAGCAGTACTTC; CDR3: CASRIRGLAGYEQYF
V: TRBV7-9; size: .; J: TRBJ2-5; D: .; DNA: TGTGCCAGCAGCTTATTTGGCAGGGAAGAGACCCAGTACTTC; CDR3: CASSLFGREETQYF
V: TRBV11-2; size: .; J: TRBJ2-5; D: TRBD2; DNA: TGTGCCAGCAGCTACACTAGCGGGGGGTGGGAGACCCAGTACTTC; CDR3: CASSYTSGGWETQYF
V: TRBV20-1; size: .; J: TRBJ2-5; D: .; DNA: TGCAGTGCTCACAGGGTTCAGACCCAGTACTTC; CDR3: CSAHRVQTQYF
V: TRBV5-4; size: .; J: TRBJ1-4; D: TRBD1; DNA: TGTGCCAGCAGCTTCCGGACAGGGGGCGATGAAAAACTGTTTTTT; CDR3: CASSFRTGGDEKLFF